The sequence of this T cell receptor (beta chain) was determined in a study of cytomegalovirus exposure and HLA in healthy donors. Turning to this clone: Its antigen is not known.

A multiplex PCR was run with 60 Vbeta primers and 13 Jbeta primers. As processed by the authors: About 9.9 million of the 75 million to 95 million unique TCR beta chains counted in a later analysis were shared. Here immunoSEQ multiplex PCR was the method, and the copy in TCRdb shows in-frame clones only, minus some. V, J and clone size reflect that table, while D and trimming were determined from the DNA. Of around 200,000 clones listed, around 85% were seen once; the top ten hold approximately 6%. The V segment lost 5 bases and the J segment 6 bases; nucleotides outside the gene matches: 7. The CDR3 is 15 residues long. Looked up from germline, CDR1 is SGHTA and CDR2 is FQGNSA. Study-wide results and caveats: Exclusion applied to some V segments, including TRBV6-2 and TRBV6-3, as they were indistinguishable. Association with HLA alleles at 0.05 false discovery rate was found for 16,951 TCR beta sequences in a later analysis.

This sequence originates from a man aged 40-49 years in good health and CMV-seropositive. Specimen: PBMCs. The rearrangement links TRBV7-2 to TRBJ1-6; 7 bases agree with TRBD1. The CDR3 is CASSREGTANSPLHF. DNA of the CDR3: TGTGCCAGCAGCCGGGAAGGGACAGCTAATTCACCCCTCCACTTT.